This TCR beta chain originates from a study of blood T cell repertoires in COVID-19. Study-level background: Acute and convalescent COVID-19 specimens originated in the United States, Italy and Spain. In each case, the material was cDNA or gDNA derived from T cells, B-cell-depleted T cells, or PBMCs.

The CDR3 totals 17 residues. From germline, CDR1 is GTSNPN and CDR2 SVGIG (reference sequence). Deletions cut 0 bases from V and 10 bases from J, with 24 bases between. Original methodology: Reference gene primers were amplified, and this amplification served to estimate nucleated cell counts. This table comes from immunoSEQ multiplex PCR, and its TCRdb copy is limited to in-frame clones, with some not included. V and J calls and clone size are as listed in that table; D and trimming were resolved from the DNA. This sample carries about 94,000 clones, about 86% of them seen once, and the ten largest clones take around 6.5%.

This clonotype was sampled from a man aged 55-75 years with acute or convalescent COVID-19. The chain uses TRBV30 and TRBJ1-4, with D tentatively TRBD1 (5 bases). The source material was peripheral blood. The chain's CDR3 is CAWSVLGLRSTKVKLFF. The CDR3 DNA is TGTGCCTGGAGTGTTTTGGGGCTACGCTCGACGAAAGTAAAACTGTTTTTT.